Below, 4 T cell receptor beta chains from the same sample are listed, as sequenced in a study of blood T cell repertoires in COVID-19. Only in-frame clones appear in the TCRdb table, and some are missing; sequencing was by immunoSEQ multiplex PCR. Found here are roughly 280,000 clones, approximately 86% of them singletons; the top ten hold roughly 4.9%. The sequenced sample consisted of peripheral blood. The origin of the receptors is a woman aged 55-69 years with COVID-19, enrolled during active disease.

The genes are TRBV5-5 and TRBJ1-4; weak D call: TRBD1 (5 bases). The CDR3 runs to 15 residues. Germline V gene lookup returns CDR1 SGHKS and CDR2 YYEKEE (reference sequence). V was trimmed by 1 base and J by 0 bases, leaving 7 bases between them. The CDR3 DNA reads as TGTGCCAGCAGCTTGCCGGGGGCAACTAATGAAAAACTGTTTTTT. Amino acid sequence: CASSLPGATNEKLFF.

The genes are TRBV28 and TRBJ1-5; 7 positions agree with TRBD1. This CDR3 contains 13 residues. Trimming took 5 bases from V and 7 from J; bases not matched to a gene: 5. The germline V gene has CDR1 MDHEN and CDR2 SYDVKM. The CDR3 DNA is TGTGCCAGCAGTGTACAGGGGTGGCAGCCCCAGCATTTT. The encoded protein is CASSVQGWQPQHF.

The rearrangement uses TRBV5-5 and TRBJ2-7; a weak D match, TRBD1 (6 bases). The CDR3 loop spans 15 amino acids. V gave up 0 bases and J gave up 4 bases, with 14 bases separating them. Germline CDR1 SGHKS, CDR2 YYEKEE (reference sequence). CDR3 amino acids: CASSLGTASLYEQYF. The CDR3 DNA follows: TGTGCCAGCAGCTTGGGGACAGCTAGCCTTTACGAGCAGTACTTC.

For the CDR3, the DNA is TGTGCCTGGAGTAGTAGCACGGAACGTGAAGCTTTCTTT. Amino acids: CAWSSSTEREAFF. V and J are TRBV30 and TRBJ1-1; D unclear. Germline CDR1 is GTSNPN and CDR2 is SVGIG (reference sequence). V was trimmed by 2 bases and J by 7 bases, leaving 14 bases between them. The length of the CDR3 is 13 residues.